This TCR beta chain came from a study of control samples from healthy donors and cancer patients. Produced via immunoSEQ multiplex PCR; TCRdb's table is partial and in-frame only. This table holds 110,000 to 150,000 clones, around 90% found once. The germline V gene encodes CDR1 SGHRS and CDR2 YFSETQ. CDR3 length: 14 amino acids. The V segment lost 6 bases and the J segment 4 bases; nucleotides outside the gene matches: 8. The sequence was collected from a man under 40 in good health. The source material was blood. The V call is TRBV5-1, the J call TRBJ1-2, with 8 nucleotides matching TRBD1. CDR3 loop: CASNQQGDGYGYTF. The CDR3 DNA reads as TGCGCCAGCAACCAACAGGGGGACGGCTATGGCTACACCTTC.